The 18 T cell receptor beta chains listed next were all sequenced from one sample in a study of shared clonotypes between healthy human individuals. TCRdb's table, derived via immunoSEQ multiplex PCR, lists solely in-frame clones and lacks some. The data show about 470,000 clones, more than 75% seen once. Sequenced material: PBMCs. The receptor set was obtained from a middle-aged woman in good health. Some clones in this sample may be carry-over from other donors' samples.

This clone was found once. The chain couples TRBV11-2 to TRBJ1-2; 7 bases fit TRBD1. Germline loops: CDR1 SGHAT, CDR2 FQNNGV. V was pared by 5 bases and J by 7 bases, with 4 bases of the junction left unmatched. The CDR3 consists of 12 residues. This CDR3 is CASSTHRGGYTF. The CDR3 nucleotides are TGTGCCAGCAGCACCCACAGGGGTGGCTACACCTTC.

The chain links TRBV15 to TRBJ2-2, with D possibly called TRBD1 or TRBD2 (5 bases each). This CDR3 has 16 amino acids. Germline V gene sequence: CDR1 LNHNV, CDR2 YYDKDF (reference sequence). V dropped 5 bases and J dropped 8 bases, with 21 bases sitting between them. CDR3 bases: TGTGCCACCAGCGTCACTCCGGGACCTCCTAAGGGGGAGCTGTTTTTT. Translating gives CATSVTPGPPKGELFF. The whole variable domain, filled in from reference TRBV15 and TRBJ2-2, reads DAMVIQNPRYQVTQFGKPVTLSCSQTLNHNVMYWYQQKSSQAPKLLFHYYDKDFNNEADTPDNFQSRRPNTSFCFLDIRSPGLGDTAMYLCATSVTPGPPKGELFFGEGSRLTVL.

The CDR3 DNA sequence: TGTGCCAGCAGCTTAGCCCAGGGGGATATCTATGGCTACACCTTC. Its protein is CASSLAQGDIYGYTF. The chain links TRBV7-8 to TRBJ1-2; 7 nucleotides align to TRBD1. In germline, CDR1 is SGHVS, CDR2 FQNEAQ. This CDR3 comprises 15 residues. Losses at the gene ends were 0 bases for V and 4 bases for J; bases not matched to a gene: 5.

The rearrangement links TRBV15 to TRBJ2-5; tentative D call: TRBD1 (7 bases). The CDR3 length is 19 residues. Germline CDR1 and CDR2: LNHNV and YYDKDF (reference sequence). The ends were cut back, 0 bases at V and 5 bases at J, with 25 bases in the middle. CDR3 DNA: TGTGCCACCAGCAGAGATCAACGGCAGGGGGGCGGATCCGTGGAGACCCAGTACTTC. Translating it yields CATSRDQRQGGGSVETQYF. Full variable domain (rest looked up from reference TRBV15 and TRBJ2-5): DAMVIQNPRYQVTQFGKPVTLSCSQTLNHNVMYWYQQKSSQAPKLLFHYYDKDFNNEADTPDNFQSRRPNTSFCFLDIRSPGLGDTAMYLCATSRDQRQGGGSVETQYFGPGTRLLVL.

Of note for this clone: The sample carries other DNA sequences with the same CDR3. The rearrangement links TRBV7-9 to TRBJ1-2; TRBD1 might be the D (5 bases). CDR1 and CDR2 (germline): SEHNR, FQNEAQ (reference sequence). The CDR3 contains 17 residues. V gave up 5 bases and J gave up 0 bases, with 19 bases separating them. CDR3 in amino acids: CASSTYLLGVTNYGYTF. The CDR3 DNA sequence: TGTGCCAGCAGCACTTACCTTCTAGGGGTAACTAACTATGGCTACACCTTC.

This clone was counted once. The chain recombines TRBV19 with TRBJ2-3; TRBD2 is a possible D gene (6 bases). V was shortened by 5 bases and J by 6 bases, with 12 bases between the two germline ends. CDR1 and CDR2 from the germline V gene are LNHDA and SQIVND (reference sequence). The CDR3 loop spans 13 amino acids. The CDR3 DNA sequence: TGTGCCAGTAGTGTGCTAGCGACGGATACGCAGTATTTT. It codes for CASSVLATDTQYF.

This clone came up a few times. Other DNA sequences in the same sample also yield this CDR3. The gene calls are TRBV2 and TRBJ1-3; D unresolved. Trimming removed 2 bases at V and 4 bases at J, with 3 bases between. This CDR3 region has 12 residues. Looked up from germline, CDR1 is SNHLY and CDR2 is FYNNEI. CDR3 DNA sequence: TGTGCCAGCAGTGAATCCGGAAACACCATATATTTT. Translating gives CASSESGNTIYF.

The CDR3 reads CAWSRTGVFQSDTQYF. CDR3 DNA sequence: TGTGCCTGGAGTCGGACAGGGGTTTTTCAATCAGATACGCAGTATTTT. The chain uses TRBV30 and TRBJ2-3; TRBD1 agrees at 9 bases. CDR3 size: 16 residues. CDR1 is GTSNPN, CDR2 SVGIG, per germline (reference sequence). The V and J ends lost 2 bases and 4 bases, in that order; junction bases with no gene match: 10.

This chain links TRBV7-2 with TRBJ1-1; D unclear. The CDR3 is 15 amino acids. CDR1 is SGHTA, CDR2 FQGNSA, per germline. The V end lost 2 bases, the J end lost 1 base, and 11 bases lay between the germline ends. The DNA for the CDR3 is TGTGCCAGCAGCTTACCTCAGGTAGGGAACACTGAAGCTTTCTTT. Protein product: CASSLPQVGNTEAFF.

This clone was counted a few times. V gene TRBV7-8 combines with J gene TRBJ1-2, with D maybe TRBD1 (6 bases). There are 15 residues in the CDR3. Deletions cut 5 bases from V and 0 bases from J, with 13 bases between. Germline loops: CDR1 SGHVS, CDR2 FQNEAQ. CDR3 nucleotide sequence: TGTGCCAGCAGCCTAACAGGGTCCTCTAACTATGGCTACACCTTC. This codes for CASSLTGSSNYGYTF.

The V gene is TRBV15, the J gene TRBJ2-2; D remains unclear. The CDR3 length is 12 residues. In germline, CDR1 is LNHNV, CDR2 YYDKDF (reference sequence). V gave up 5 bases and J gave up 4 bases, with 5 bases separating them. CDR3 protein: CATSSITGELFF. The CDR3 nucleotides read TGTGCCACCAGCTCTATCACCGGGGAGCTGTTTTTT.

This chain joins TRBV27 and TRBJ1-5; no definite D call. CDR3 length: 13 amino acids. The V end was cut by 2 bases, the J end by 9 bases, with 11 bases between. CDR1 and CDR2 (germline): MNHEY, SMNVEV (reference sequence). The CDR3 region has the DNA TGTGCCAGCAGTTTAAGAGAGGGTTGGCCCCAGCATTTT. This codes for CASSLREGWPQHF.

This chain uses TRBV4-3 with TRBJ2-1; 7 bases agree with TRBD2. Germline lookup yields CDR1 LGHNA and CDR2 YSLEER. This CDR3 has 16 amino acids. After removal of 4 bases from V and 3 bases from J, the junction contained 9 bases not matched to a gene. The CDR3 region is CASSLYWGGNYNEQFF. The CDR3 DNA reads TGCGCCAGCAGCCTCTACTGGGGGGGGAACTACAATGAGCAGTTCTTC.

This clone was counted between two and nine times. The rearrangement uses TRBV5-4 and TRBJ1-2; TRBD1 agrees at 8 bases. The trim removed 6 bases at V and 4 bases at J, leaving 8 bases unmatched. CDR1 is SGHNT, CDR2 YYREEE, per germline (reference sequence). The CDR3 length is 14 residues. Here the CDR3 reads CASNSQGATYGYTF. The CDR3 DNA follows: TGTGCCAGCAACTCTCAGGGGGCAACCTATGGCTACACCTTC.

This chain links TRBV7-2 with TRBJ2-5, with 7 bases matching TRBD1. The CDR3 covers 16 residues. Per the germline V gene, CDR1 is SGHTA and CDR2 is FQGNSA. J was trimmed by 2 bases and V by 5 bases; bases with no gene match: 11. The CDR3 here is CASSLSTGLGQETQYF. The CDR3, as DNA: TGTGCCAGCAGCCTATCGACAGGGCTGGGGCAAGAGACCCAGTACTTC.

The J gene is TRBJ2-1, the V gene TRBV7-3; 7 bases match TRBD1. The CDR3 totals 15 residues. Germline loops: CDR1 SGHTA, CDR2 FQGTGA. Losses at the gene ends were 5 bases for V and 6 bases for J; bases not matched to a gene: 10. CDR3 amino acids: CASSPRQGRVNEQFF. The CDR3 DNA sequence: TGTGCCAGCAGCCCACGACAGGGACGGGTCAATGAGCAGTTCTTC. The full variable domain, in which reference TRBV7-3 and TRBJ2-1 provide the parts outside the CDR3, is GAGVSQTPSNKVTEKGKYVELRCDPISGHTALYWYRQSLGQGPEFLIYFQGTGAADDSGLPNDRFFAVRPEGSVSTLKIQRTERGDSAVYLCASSPRQGRVNEQFFGPGTRLTVL.

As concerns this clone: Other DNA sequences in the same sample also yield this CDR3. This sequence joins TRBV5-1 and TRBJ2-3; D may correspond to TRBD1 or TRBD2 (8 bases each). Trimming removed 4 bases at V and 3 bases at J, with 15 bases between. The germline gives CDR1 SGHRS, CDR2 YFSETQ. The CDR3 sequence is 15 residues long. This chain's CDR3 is CASSLSGTGTDTQYF. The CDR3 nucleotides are TGCGCCAGCAGCCTTAGCGGGACAGGTACAGATACGCAGTATTTT. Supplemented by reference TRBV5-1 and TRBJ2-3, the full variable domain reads KAGVTQTPRYLIKTRGQQVTLSCSPISGHRSVSWYQQTPGQGLQFLFEYFSETQRNKGNFPGRFSGRQFSNSRSEMNVSTLELGDSALYLCASSLSGTGTDTQYFGPGTRLTVL.

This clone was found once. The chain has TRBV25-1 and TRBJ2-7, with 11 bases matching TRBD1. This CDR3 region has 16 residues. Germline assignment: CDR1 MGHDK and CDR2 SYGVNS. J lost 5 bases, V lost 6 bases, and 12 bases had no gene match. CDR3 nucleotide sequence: TGTGCCAGCAGCCCCCCGTGGGGACAGGGGGGAAACGAGCAGTACTTC. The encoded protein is CASSPPWGQGGNEQYF.